This T cell receptor (beta chain) was recovered during a study of chemoradiotherapy in HPV16-positive cancers. Study context: Candidate HPV-specific T-cell clones and common TCR motifs came from functional assays in a couple of HPV16-positive patients.

CDR1 is MNHNS and CDR2 is SASEGT in the germline V gene. The CDR3 has 14 amino acids. V was shortened by 7 bases and J by 2 bases, with 14 bases between the two germline ends. The data were produced by immunoSEQ multiplex PCR, yet TCRdb's version contains in-frame clones alone and is incomplete. The sample has under 85,000 clones, around nine tenths seen once; the top ten hold roughly 4.2%. Study-wide results and limits: Only two HPV16-positive patients supplied the functional HPV-specificity definition. During treatment, candidate HPV-specific clones and E7-related motifs expanded in tumor.

With regard to this clone: Its antigen is unidentified.

The sequencing used blood, collected from a patient who underwent chemoradiotherapy. V usage is TRBV6-1 and J usage is TRBJ1-2; D possibly corresponds to TRBD1 (5 bases). This TCR was recovered from a human donor with HPV-associated anogenital cancer. For the CDR3, the DNA is TGTGCCAGCACCAAGACAGTTGGAAACTATGGCTACACCTTC. Amino acid sequence: CASTKTVGNYGYTF.